This is a list of T cell receptor beta chains from one sample in a study of beta chain features in type 1 diabetes. The method was immunoSEQ multiplex PCR; TCRdb's version includes in-frame clones alone and lacks a portion of them. The table has roughly 26,000 clones, 49% seen once. Material: stem cell memory CD4+ T cells from blood. Receptor source: a man aged 25-45 years with type 1 diabetes. CDR3s include the opening cysteine and the closing phenylalanine or tryptophan. Fields, in order: clone size, J gene, V gene, D gene, CDR3 protein, CDR3 DNA. D genes are given only for firm matches. The listing skips clone size in some rows; elsewhere it reads once, few, many or a size class.

>NA|TRBJ2-5|TRBV11-2|NA
CASSRPLDSGETQYF
TGTGCCAGCAGCCGGCCCCTCGACAGCGGGGAGACCCAGTACTTC
>few|TRBJ1-5|TRBV7-8|NA
CASSLGTQLSNQPQHF
TGTGCCAGCAGCTTAGGGACACAATTAAGCAATCAGCCCCAGCATTTT
>NA|TRBJ2-3|TRBV11-3|TRBD2
CASSDRTSRPDTQYF
TGTGCCAGCAGCGACCGGACTAGCCGCCCAGATACGCAGTATTTT
>NA|TRBJ2-1|TRBV10-3|NA
CAISESSSQLSFGEQFF
TGTGCCATCAGTGAGTCGAGCAGCCAATTATCCTTCGGGGAGCAGTTCTTC
>NA|TRBJ2-3|TRBV19|TRBD1
CASSPDRGTDTQYF
TGTGCCAGTAGTCCCGACAGGGGCACAGATACGCAGTATTTT
>NA|TRBJ1-6|TRBV7-8|TRBD1
CASSRLTGDSPLHF
TGTGCCAGCAGCCGATTAACAGGGGATTCACCCCTCCACTTT
>few|TRBJ2-3|TRBV6-5|NA
CASRPLAESTDTQYF
TGTGCCAGCAGACCCCTCGCGGAATCCACAGATACGCAGTATTTT
>NA|TRBJ2-2|TRBV7-7|NA
CASSSTGLATGELFF
TGTGCTAGCAGCTCTACAGGGTTGGCCACCGGGGAGCTGTTTTTT
>NA|TRBJ2-3|TRBV5-1|TRBD2
CASLRASGGTDTQYF
TGCGCCAGCCTCCGGGCTAGCGGGGGTACAGATACGCAGTATTTT
>few|TRBJ1-2|TRBV23-1|NA
CASGEGTPNYGYTF
TGCGCCAGCGGGGAGGGGACTCCTAACTATGGCTACACCTTC
>NA|TRBJ2-2|TRBV7-8|NA
CASRSRWTVNTGELFF
TGTGCCAGCAGGTCGCGTTGGACAGTGAACACCGGGGAGCTGTTTTTT
>NA|TRBJ2-6|TRBV10-3|NA
CAISATSGDRANVLTF
TGTGCCATCAGTGCGACAAGTGGGGACAGGGCCAACGTCCTGACTTTC
>NA|TRBJ1-1|TRBV30|NA
CAWKKYEAFF
TGTGCCTGGAAAAAATATGAAGCTTTCTTT
>NA|TRBJ1-1|TRBV6-5|TRBD1
CASSYSGTGVVTEAFF
TGTGCCAGCAGTTACTCCGGGACAGGGGTGGTCACTGAAGCTTTCTTT
>few|TRBJ2-1|TRBV7-2|TRBD2
CASSGGGGSWVNEQFF
TGTGCCAGCAGCGGGGGAGGCGGGAGTTGGGTGAATGAGCAGTTCTTC
>few|TRBJ2-1|TRBV9|TRBD1
CASSVRGQGTINEQFF
TGTGCCAGCAGCGTTAGGGGACAGGGGACCATCAATGAGCAGTTCTTC
>few|TRBJ2-5|TRBV6-6|TRBD2
CASTPGGGGAGETQYF
TGTGCCAGCACTCCGGGAGGCGGGGGGGCAGGGGAGACCCAGTACTTC
>few|TRBJ2-1|TRBV27|TRBD1
CASSSVGTGYNEQFF
TGTGCCAGCAGTTCCGTAGGGACAGGGTACAATGAGCAGTTCTTC
>NA|TRBJ2-7|TRBV7-9|NA
CASSPQIQGSYEQYF
TGTGCCAGCAGCCCTCAAATCCAGGGCTCCTACGAGCAGTACTTC
>once|TRBJ1-4|TRBV7-2|TRBD1
CASSILGQGANEKLFF
TGTGCCAGCAGCATACTCGGACAGGGGGCTAATGAAAAACTGTTTTTT
>NA|TRBJ1-2|TRBV7-8|TRBD1
CASSLAGNRGSGFGYTF
TGTGCCAGCAGCTTAGCGGGGAACAGGGGTTCCGGATTTGGCTACACCTTC
>NA|TRBJ2-1|TRBV21-1|NA
CASGTRPGSYNEQFF
TGTGCCAGCGGTACTAGGCCCGGCTCCTACAATGAGCAGTTCTTC
>NA|TRBJ1-1|TRBV6-6|TRBD1
CASTPTGDTEAFF
TGTGCCAGCACCCCGACAGGGGACACTGAAGCTTTCTTT
>NA|TRBJ2-7|TRBV2|TRBD1
CAGQQGAYEQYF
TGTGCCGGGCAACAGGGGGCCTACGAGCAGTACTTC
>few|TRBJ2-3|TRBV6-5|NA
CASSSLAAYTDTQYF
TGTGCCAGCAGTTCATTAGCGGCCTACACAGATACGCAGTATTTT
>NA|TRBJ2-5|TRBV2|TRBD1
CASTPVGQGGETQYF
TGTGCCAGCACTCCGGTGGGACAGGGAGGGGAGACCCAGTACTTC
>few|TRBJ1-2|TRBV7-9|NA
CASSLGQGGGYTF
TGTGCCAGCAGCTTAGGGCAGGGCGGTGGCTACACCTTC
>NA|TRBJ1-5|TRBV30|NA
CAWSVAGNQPQHF
TGTGCCTGGAGTGTTGCAGGGAATCAGCCCCAGCATTTT
>NA|TRBJ2-7|TRBV29-1|TRBD1
CSVAQGVYEQYF
TGCAGCGTTGCTCAGGGGGTCTACGAGCAGTACTTC
>NA|TRBJ2-7|TRBV6-6|TRBD1
CASSLAGGNEQYF
TGTGCCAGCAGTCTAGCAGGGGGCAATGAGCAGTACTTC
>NA|TRBJ2-7|TRBV12-5|NA
CASGLALPYEQYF
TGTGCTAGTGGTTTGGCCCTTCCCTACGAGCAGTACTTC
>NA|TRBJ2-5|TRBV25-1|NA
CASSIGAQETQYF
TGTGCCAGCAGTATAGGGGCGCAAGAGACCCAGTACTTC
>NA|TRBJ1-3|TRBV5-6|TRBD1
CASSSRGIGNTIYF
TGTGCCAGCAGCTCCAGGGGGATTGGAAACACCATATATTTT
>few|TRBJ1-5|TRBV6-5|NA
CASSLSRAGNQPQHF
TGTGCCAGCAGTTTAAGCAGGGCTGGTAATCAGCCCCAGCATTTT
>few|TRBJ2-7|TRBV13|TRBD2
CASSAMTSGSPYEQYF
TGTGCCAGCAGCGCCATGACTAGCGGGTCTCCCTACGAGCAGTACTTC
>few|TRBJ1-1|TRBV7-9|NA
CASSPVLAEAFF
TGTGCCAGCAGCCCGGTCCTAGCTGAAGCTTTCTTT
>NA|TRBJ1-6|TRBV9|TRBD1
CASSDLRGGPNSPLHF
TGTGCCAGCAGCGACCTTCGAGGGGGCCCAAATTCACCCCTCCACTTT
>NA|TRBJ1-1|TRBV18|TRBD1
CASSPPGQGASEAFF
TGTGCCAGCTCACCACCGGGACAGGGGGCCTCTGAAGCTTTCTTT
>NA|TRBJ1-3|TRBV29-1|NA
CSVAEGPGNTIYF
TGCAGCGTGGCGGAGGGGCCTGGAAACACCATATATTTT
>few|TRBJ2-3|TRBV15|NA
CATSRAGSADTQYF
TGTGCCACCAGCAGAGCCGGGTCGGCAGATACGCAGTATTTT
>NA|TRBJ2-1|TRBV19|TRBD2
CASRPVGLAGSGNEQFF
TGTGCCAGCCGGCCCGTGGGACTAGCGGGATCTGGCAATGAGCAGTTCTTC
>NA|TRBJ1-1|TRBV5-1|NA
CASSSLWRDTEAFF
TGCGCCAGCAGCTCCCTATGGAGGGACACTGAAGCTTTCTTT
>NA|TRBJ2-7|TRBV9|TRBD2
CASSVGLGGATSYEQYF
TGTGCCAGCAGCGTAGGACTCGGGGGGGCCACATCCTACGAGCAGTACTTC
>NA|TRBJ1-2|TRBV6-5|TRBD1
CASSSGQGRGYTF
TGTGCCAGCAGTTCCGGACAGGGCCGGGGCTACACCTTC
>NA|TRBJ2-3|TRBV5-4|NA
CASSLGGAGVTQYF
TGTGCCAGCAGCTTGGGGGGAGCAGGGGTTACGCAGTATTTT
>few|TRBJ2-7|TRBV7-6|TRBD1
CASSTGQGKQYF
TGTGCCAGCAGCACGGGACAGGGGAAGCAGTACTTC
>once|TRBJ2-3|TRBV6-1|TRBD1
CASSGLTGGDTQYF
TGTGCCAGCAGTGGGTTAACAGGGGGGGATACGCAGTATTTT
>NA|TRBJ2-3|TRBV10-3|TRBD2
CAISPSSGGSTDTQYF
TGTGCCATCAGCCCTTCTAGCGGAGGTAGCACAGATACGCAGTATTTT
>NA|TRBJ1-2|TRBV29-1|TRBD1
CSVEGQGARGYTF
TGCAGCGTTGAGGGACAGGGGGCGCGTGGCTACACCTTC
>few|TRBJ2-4|TRBV7-9|NA
CASSLAGGTLAKNIQYF
TGTGCCAGCAGCTTAGCGGGGGGAACACTAGCCAAAAACATTCAGTACTTC
>NA|TRBJ2-6|TRBV18|TRBD1
CASSTTGSGANVLTF
TGTGCCAGCTCGACGACAGGGTCTGGGGCCAACGTCCTGACTTTC
>NA|TRBJ1-2|TRBV15|TRBD1
CATSIRNRGQGGYTF
TGTGCCACCAGCATTCGAAACAGGGGGCAGGGTGGCTACACCTTC
>NA|TRBJ1-4|TRBV7-9|NA
CASSLGQVNEKLFF
TGTGCCAGCAGCTTAGGACAAGTTAATGAAAAACTGTTTTTT
>NA|TRBJ2-1|TRBV4-1|TRBD2
CASSLRTAVAGGDNEQFF
TGCGCCAGCAGCCTCCGAACGGCGGTTGCGGGGGGGGACAATGAGCAGTTCTTC
>NA|TRBJ2-5|TRBV14|TRBD1
CASSQDVGQGTKTQYF
TGTGCCAGCAGCCAAGACGTGGGACAGGGTACGAAGACCCAGTACTTC
>NA|TRBJ2-5|TRBV28|NA
CASSTTGPETQYF
TGTGCCAGCAGTACAACAGGGCCAGAGACCCAGTACTTC
>few|TRBJ2-1|TRBV7-9|TRBD1
CASSLTGGWNNEQFF
TGTGCCAGCAGCTTAACAGGGGGATGGAACAATGAGCAGTTCTTC
>NA|TRBJ1-2|TRBV7-9|TRBD1
CASSLRTGGSDGYTF
TGTGCCAGCAGCTTACGTACAGGGGGTAGTGATGGCTACACCTTC
>NA|TRBJ2-2|TRBV11-3|NA
CASSLQDNTGELFF
TGTGCCAGCAGCTTACAGGATAACACCGGGGAGCTGTTTTTT